Sequencing of this T cell receptor beta chain was carried out in a study of blood T cell repertoires in COVID-19 (dated by TCRdb to about 2020). General notes on the study: Samples from collaborators originated in the United States, Italy and Spain and spanned both the acute and convalescent phases of COVID-19. Where available, HLA class I and class II types were obtained from metadata supplied by the sample provider rather than from assay-based typing. Deeply sampled blood TCRbeta repertoires from subjects exposed to, actively infected with, or recovered from COVID-19 were included in the dataset. Samples were obtained from the ongoing ImmuneRACE study (first 160 participants) and from some 1,300 subjects provided by 6 global collaborators. The sample metadata nearly always contained a de-identified subject ID, COVID-19 status, age in years and sex. The repertoires were released in a freely available public database intended as a resource for research on the immune response to SARS-CoV-2. The prospective study material was composed of cDNA or gDNA derived from T cells, B-cell-depleted T cells, or PBMCs.

Trimming accounts for 2 bases at V and 4 bases at J, while the number of junction bases matched to no gene is 12. From the cysteine through the phenylalanine, the CDR3 covers 17 amino acids. Only the CDR3 region is kept as DNA, spanning 51 bases read in frame from base 1. The germline V gene supplies CDR1 MDHEN and CDR2 SYDVKM. On this clone: It lacks a known antigen. No base quality information exists; no much larger clone differs at one position.

Overall study results and their limits: How much clinical and demographic metadata was included differed by source and by participant, and the metadata was provided uncurated.

TCRbeta CDR3 regions were amplified from genomic DNA using the immunoSEQ Assay, a bias-controlled multiplex PCR. The authors processed their data as follows. The number of nucleated cells in each sample was estimated by amplification of reference gene primers within the assay. To quantify the absolute abundance of each unique TCRbeta CDR3 rearrangement, sequence reads were collapsed and filtered. For each sample, productive Simpson clonality was calculated by taking the square root of Simpson's diversity index across productive rearrangements. As stored in TCRdb, this immuneACCESS dataset retains in-frame rearrangements with V and J assigned. A fraction of the clones does not appear; measured against another copy, unresolved V genes explain less than half of the discrepancy, and the remainder lacks a known reason. V and J calls and clone size are copied from that table; D and trimming were computed from the DNA. This sample has about 46,000 clones in its table, and 75% to 90% of those were observed once. The ten most abundant clones make up roughly 34% of the sample.

One collaborating source in Seattle enrolled patients during active infection and followed them longitudinally through the course of disease. Each collaborating institution followed its own protocols to collect whole blood in K2EDTA tubes. For TCRbeta analysis, collaborator samples were shipped as frozen whole blood, as isolated PBMCs, or as DNA extracted from either sample type. Recombination connected TRBV28 to TRBJ2-3; TRBD2 lines up with 7 middle nucleotides. The sequence was collected from a woman of 80 years or more with COVID-19, enrolled during active disease. The sequenced material came from peripheral blood. The CDR3 region: CASSLTPPAGTADTQYF. The nucleotide sequence reads as follows: TGTGCCAGCAGTTTAACCCCCCCAGCGGGAACCGCAGATACGCAGTATTTT. Extended through the reference TRBV28 and TRBJ2-3 proteins, this CDR3 yields the full variable domain: DVKVTQSSRYLVKRTGEKVFLECVQDMDHENMFWYRQDPGLGLRLIYFSYDVKMKEKGDIPEGYSVSREKKERFSLILESASTNQTSMYLCASSLTPPAGTADTQYFGPGTRLTVL.